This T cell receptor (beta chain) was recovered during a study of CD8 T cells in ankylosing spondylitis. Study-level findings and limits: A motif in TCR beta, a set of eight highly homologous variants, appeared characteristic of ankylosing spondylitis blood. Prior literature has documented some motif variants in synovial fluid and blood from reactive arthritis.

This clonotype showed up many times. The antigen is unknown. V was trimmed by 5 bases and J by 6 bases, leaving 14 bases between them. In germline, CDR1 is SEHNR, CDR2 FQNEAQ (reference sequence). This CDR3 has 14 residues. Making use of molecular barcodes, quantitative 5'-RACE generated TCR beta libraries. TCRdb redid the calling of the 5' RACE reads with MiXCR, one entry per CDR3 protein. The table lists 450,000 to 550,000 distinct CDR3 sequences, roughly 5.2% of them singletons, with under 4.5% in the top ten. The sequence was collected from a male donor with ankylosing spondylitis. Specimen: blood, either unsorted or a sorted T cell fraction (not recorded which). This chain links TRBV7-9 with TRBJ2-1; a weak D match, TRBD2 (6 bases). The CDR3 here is CASSPWTGGNEQFF. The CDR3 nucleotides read TGTGCCAGCAGCCCCTGGACCGGGGGCAATGAGCAGTTCTTC.